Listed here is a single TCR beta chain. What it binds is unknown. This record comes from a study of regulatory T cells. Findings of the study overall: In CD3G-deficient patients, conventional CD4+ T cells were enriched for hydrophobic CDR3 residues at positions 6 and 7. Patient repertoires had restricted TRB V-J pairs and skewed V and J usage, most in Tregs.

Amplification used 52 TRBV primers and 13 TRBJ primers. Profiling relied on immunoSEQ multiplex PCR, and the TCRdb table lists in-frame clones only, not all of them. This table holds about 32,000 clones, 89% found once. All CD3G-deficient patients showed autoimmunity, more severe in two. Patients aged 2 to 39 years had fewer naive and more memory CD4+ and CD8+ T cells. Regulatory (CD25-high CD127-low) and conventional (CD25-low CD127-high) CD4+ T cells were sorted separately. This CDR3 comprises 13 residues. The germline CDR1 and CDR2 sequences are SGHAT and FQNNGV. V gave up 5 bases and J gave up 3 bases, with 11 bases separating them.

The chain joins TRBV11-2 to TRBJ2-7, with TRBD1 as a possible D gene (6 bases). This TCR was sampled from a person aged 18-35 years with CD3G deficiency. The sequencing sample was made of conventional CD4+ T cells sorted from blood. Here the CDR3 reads CASSPDRFYEQYF. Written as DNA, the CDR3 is TGTGCCAGCAGCCCGGACAGATTCTACGAGCAGTACTTC.